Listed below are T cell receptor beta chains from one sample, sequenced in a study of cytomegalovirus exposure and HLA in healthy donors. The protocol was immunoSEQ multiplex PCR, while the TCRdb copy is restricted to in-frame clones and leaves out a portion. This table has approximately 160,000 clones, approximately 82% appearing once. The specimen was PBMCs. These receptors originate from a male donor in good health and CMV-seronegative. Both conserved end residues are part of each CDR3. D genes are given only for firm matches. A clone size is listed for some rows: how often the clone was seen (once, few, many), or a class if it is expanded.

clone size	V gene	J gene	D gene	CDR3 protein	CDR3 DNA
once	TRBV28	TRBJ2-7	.	CASSLGQSYEQYF	TGTGCCAGCAGTCTCGGACAGTCCTACGAGCAGTACTTC
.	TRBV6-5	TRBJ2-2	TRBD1	CASRGTGLNTGELFF	TGTGCCAGCAGGGGGACAGGGCTAAACACCGGGGAGCTGTTTTTT
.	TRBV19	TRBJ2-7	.	CASSIVGGAGVYEQYF	TGTGCCAGTAGTATAGTTGGGGGGGCTGGGGTCTACGAGCAGTACTTC
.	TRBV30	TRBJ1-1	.	CAWTYSSEAFF	TGTGCCTGGACCTACAGCAGTGAAGCTTTCTTT
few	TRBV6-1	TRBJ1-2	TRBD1	CASRKGQGYGYTF	TGTGCCAGCAGAAAGGGACAGGGATATGGCTACACCTTC
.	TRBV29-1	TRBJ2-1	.	CSVLLYGQFF	TGCAGCGTTCTCTTGTACGGTCAGTTCTTC
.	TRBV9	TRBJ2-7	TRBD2	CASSEDGGGEQYF	TGTGCCAGCAGCGAGGACGGCGGGGGGGAGCAGTACTTC
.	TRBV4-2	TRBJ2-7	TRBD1	CASSPGTDPYEQYF	TGTGCCAGCAGCCCTGGGACAGATCCCTACGAGCAGTACTTC
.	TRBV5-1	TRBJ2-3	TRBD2	CASSLASSGGRTTDTQYF	TGCGCCAGCAGCTTGGCTTCTAGCGGGGGGCGGACCACAGATACGCAGTATTTT
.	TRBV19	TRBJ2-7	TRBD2	CASSDGPGLAGFYEQYF	TGTGCCAGTAGTGATGGTCCGGGACTAGCGGGATTCTACGAGCAGTACTTC
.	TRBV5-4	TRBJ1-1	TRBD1	CASSLGSRGLNTEAFF	TGTGCCAGCAGCTTGGGGTCTAGGGGGCTGAACACTGAAGCTTTCTTT
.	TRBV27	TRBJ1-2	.	CASRPHGQGSGYTF	TGTGCCAGCAGACCCCATGGGCAGGGCTCTGGCTACACCTTC
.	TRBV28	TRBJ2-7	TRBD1	CASSAGQGSEQYF	TGTGCCAGCAGTGCGGGACAGGGGAGCGAGCAGTACTTC
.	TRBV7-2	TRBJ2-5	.	CASSLSWQQETQYF	TGTGCCAGCAGCTTAAGTTGGCAGCAAGAGACCCAGTACTTC
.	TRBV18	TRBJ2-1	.	CASSPPGTYSYNEQFF	TGTGCCAGCTCACCACCGGGGACTTACTCCTACAATGAGCAGTTCTTC
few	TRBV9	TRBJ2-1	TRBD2	CASSALSGGPYNEQFF	TGTGCCAGCAGCGCACTTAGCGGGGGACCCTACAATGAGCAGTTCTTC
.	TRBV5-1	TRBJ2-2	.	CASRNQQNTGELFF	TGCGCCAGCAGAAACCAACAGAACACCGGGGAGCTGTTTTTT
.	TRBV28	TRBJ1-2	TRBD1	CASSLAGTGRRRYDYTF	TGTGCCAGCAGTTTAGCCGGGACAGGCCGAAGGAGGTATGACTACACCTTC
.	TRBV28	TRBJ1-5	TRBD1	CASSRQGVSQPQHF	TGTGCCAGCAGTCGCCAGGGGGTATCTCAGCCCCAGCATTTT
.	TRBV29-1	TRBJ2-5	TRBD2	CSVPRTGGETQYF	TGCAGCGTTCCGCGCACGGGGGGAGAGACCCAGTACTTC
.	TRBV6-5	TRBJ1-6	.	CASSYSILNSPLHF	TGTGCCAGCAGTTACTCAATCCTGAATTCACCCCTCCACTTT